The T cell receptor (beta chain) described here comes from a study of control samples from healthy donors and cancer patients. Between the trimmed V and J ends, which lost 1 base and 5 bases, there was a span of 14 bases. This CDR3 has 16 residues. CDR1 is SEHNR and CDR2 is FQNEAQ in the germline V gene (reference sequence). Sequencing used immunoSEQ multiplex PCR; TCRdb keeps in-frame clones, though not all of them. The repertoire includes approximately 92,000 clones, 93% of them detected once, and approximately 1.5% sits in the top ten. The rearrangement uses TRBV7-9 and TRBJ2-2; TRBD1 might be the D (6 bases). Sequencing used blood. The clonotype was recovered from a woman aged 25-40 years in good health. The CDR3 here is CASSLDWGLVTGELFF. For the CDR3, the DNA is TGTGCCAGCAGCTTAGATTGGGGGCTCGTTACCGGGGAGCTGTTTTTT.